Listed here is a single T cell receptor (beta chain). Its target is not known. CDR3 length: 15 residues. Losses at the gene ends were 4 bases for V and 3 bases for J; bases not matched to a gene: 5. The germline CDR1 and CDR2 sequences are ENHRY and SYGVKD. The method was immunoSEQ multiplex PCR; TCRdb's version includes in-frame clones alone and lacks a portion of them. The repertoire holds some 97,000 clones, with roughly 90% as singletons. These data come from a study of T cell responses to AZD1222 COVID-19 vaccine. Points from the study as a whole: White British people made up most donors, females outnumbered males, and clonal diversity was possibly underestimated. Spike-specific TCR repertoires showed rising breadth and depth after two AZD1222 doses. In all cases, repertoires were sampled only after the peak T cell response.

The chain uses TRBV10-3 and TRBJ2-2; 7 bases align to TRBD2. The source material was peripheral blood, sampled on day 0 of AZD1222 vaccination. The TCR sequence derives from an adult in good health. The CDR3 DNA reads as TGTGCCATCAGTGGAGGGACTACCTACACCGGGGAGCTGTTTTTT. Translating it yields CAISGGTTYTGELFF.